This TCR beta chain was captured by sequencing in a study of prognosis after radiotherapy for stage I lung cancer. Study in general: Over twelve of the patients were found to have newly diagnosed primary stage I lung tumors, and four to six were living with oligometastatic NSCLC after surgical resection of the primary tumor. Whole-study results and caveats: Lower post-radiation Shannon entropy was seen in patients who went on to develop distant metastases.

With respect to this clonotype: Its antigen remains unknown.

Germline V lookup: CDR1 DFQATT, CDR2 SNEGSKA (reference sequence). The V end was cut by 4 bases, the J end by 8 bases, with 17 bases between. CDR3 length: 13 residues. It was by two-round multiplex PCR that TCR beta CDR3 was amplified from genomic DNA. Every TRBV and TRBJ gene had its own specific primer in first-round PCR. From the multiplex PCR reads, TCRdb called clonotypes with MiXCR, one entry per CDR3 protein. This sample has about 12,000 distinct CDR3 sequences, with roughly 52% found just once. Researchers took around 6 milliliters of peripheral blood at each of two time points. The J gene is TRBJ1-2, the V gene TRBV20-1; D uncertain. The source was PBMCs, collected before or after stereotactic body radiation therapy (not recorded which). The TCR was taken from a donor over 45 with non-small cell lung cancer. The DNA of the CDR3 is TGCAGTGCTATAACTAGGGAGTTTGCGGGCTACACCTTC. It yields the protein CSAITREFAGYTF.